These 22 T cell receptor beta chains share one sample of origin, sequenced in a study of CD4 and CD8 cells across lung adenocarcinoma regions. MiXCR, applied by TCRdb to the PCR reads, yields one record per CDR3 protein. The sample includes roughly 20,000 distinct CDR3 sequences, 50% to 55% of them seen just once. Sequenced input: CD8+ T cells from the center of a lung tumor. The origin of the receptors is a female donor with lung adenocarcinoma. The CD4 and CD8 labels of this study may be unreliable.

This clonotype showed up many times. The rearrangement joins TRBV6-2 or TRBV6-3 to TRBJ2-1, with D perhaps matching TRBD2 (6 bases). V lost 10 bases and J 5 bases, leaving 24 bases between the germline ends. CDR3 length: 16 amino acids. Germline V gives CDR1 MNHEY, CDR2 SVGEGT. CDR3 residues: CATSRWSGTQNNEQFF. The CDR3 region has the DNA TGTGCCACTTCGAGATGGTCAGGGACTCAGAACAATGAGCAGTTCTTC.

This clonotype was found many times. For the CDR3, the DNA is TGTGCCAGCAGCTCGTACACAGATACGCAGTATTTT. It translates to CASSSYTDTQYF. The chain employs TRBV7-2 and TRBJ2-3, with D hard to call. V lost 4 bases, J lost 2 bases, and 4 bases lay in between. Germline V CDR1 and CDR2: SGHTA, FQGNSA. This CDR3 spans 12 amino acids.

The chain joins TRBV12-3 or TRBV12-4 to TRBJ1-1; D gene uncertain. The CDR3 runs 18 residues. The V end lost 0 bases, the J end lost 0 bases, and 17 bases lay between the germline ends. Written as DNA, the CDR3 is TGTGCCAGCAGTTTAGCGCAGACGTTAGCGGGGATGAACACTGAAGCTTTCTTT. Its translation: CASSLAQTLAGMNTEAFF.

This clonotype was seen only a few times. This chain uses TRBV6-1 with TRBJ1-1, with TRBD1 matching over 7 bases. V trimming: 2 bases; J trimming: 0 bases; junction bases outside the gene matches: 6. The CDR3 length is 16 residues. Germline CDR1 reads MNHNS; CDR2 reads SASEGT. As DNA, the CDR3 is TGTGCCAGCAGTGAAAGACAGGGCTCCCTGAACACTGAAGCTTTCTTT. Translating gives CASSERQGSLNTEAFF.

This clonotype is deemed medium-sized. This chain connects TRBV4-1 to TRBJ2-1; tentative D call: TRBD1 (6 bases). The J call is uncertain, as TRBJ2-7 better fits the DNA end. The CDR3 is made up of 11 amino acids. Germline V lookup: CDR1 MGHRA, CDR2 YSYEKL. CDR3 region: CASTQGNEQYF. DNA for the CDR3: TGCGCCAGCACCCAGGGGAACGAGCAGTACTTC.

There are many counts of this clonotype. A clone one base away is much larger, so this may be a read error. The rearrangement uses TRBV6-5 and TRBJ2-1, with 11 bases fitting TRBD1. The CDR3 is made up of 16 amino acids. The trim removed 4 bases at V and 13 bases at J, leaving 15 bases unmatched. Germline CDR1 is MNHEY and CDR2 is SVGAGI. CDR3 in amino acids: CASSSTSGTGGETQFF. CDR3 nucleotide sequence: TGTGCCAGCAGTTCCACCTCCGGGACAGGGGGAGAGACCCAGTTCTTC.

This chain links TRBV7-2 with TRBJ2-4, with D perhaps TRBD2 (7 bases). Trimming took 3 bases from V and 1 from J, leaving 16 bases between them. This CDR3 contains 17 residues. Germline V gene data show CDR1 as SGHTA and CDR2 as FQGNSA. The CDR3 protein is CASSFRGGQRAKNIQYF. CDR3 DNA: TGTGCCAGCAGCTTTAGGGGGGGGCAGAGGGCCAAAAACATTCAGTACTTC.

V usage is TRBV10-3 and J usage is TRBJ2-1; TRBD2 matches at 7 bases. The CDR3 covers 15 residues. The germline V gene has CDR1 ENHRY and CDR2 SYGVKD. The V segment lost 3 bases and the J segment 6 bases; nucleotides outside the gene matches: 8. The chain's CDR3 is CAISELRGGSNEQFF. In DNA form, the CDR3 reads TGTGCCATCAGTGAACTTAGGGGCGGGAGCAATGAGCAGTTCTTC.

A note on this clonotype: One end of the junction is discordant with germline, which a read error may explain. CDR3 loop: CASGGLGGRDQEIQYF. The CDR3 nucleotides read TGTGCCAGCGGGGGGCTCGGGGGCCGTGACCAAGAGATCCAGTACTTC. The chain carries TRBV6-1 and TRBJ2-5; D might be TRBD1 or TRBD2, each matching 6 bases. Germline CDR1 and CDR2: MNHNS and SASEGT. CDR3 size: 16 residues.

This clonotype was detected a few times. This rearrangement joins TRBV6-1 to TRBJ2-5, with 10 bases that match TRBD2. The end of the DNA is better explained by TRBJ2-1, so the J call may be wrong. The germline V gene encodes CDR1 MNHNS and CDR2 SASEGT. This CDR3 has 15 residues. The CDR3 DNA reads as TGTGCCAGCAGTCGAAGCGGGAGGGGAGTAGGTGAGCAGTTCTTC. Its translation: CASSRSGRGVGEQFF.

The J gene is TRBJ1-6, the V gene TRBV6-5, with a possible D match to TRBD1 (5 bases). Germline CDR1 MNHEY, CDR2 SVGAGI. The CDR3 is made up of 16 amino acids. V was clipped by 0 bases and J by 7 bases, with 13 bases between them. The DNA for the CDR3 is TGTGCCAGCAGTTACTCAGGGGCAGGGAAGAATTCACCCCTCCACTTT. The encoded protein is CASSYSGAGKNSPLHF.

This sequence joins TRBV27 and TRBJ2-1, with 8 bases fitting TRBD2. The CDR3 loop spans 12 amino acids. With V trimmed by 10 bases and J by 3 bases, 2 bases remained unmatched. Germline V CDR1 and CDR2: MNHEY, SMNVEV (reference sequence). The DNA for the CDR3 is TGTGCCACGGGACTAGACTACAATGAGCAGTTCTTC. Its protein product is CATGLDYNEQFF.

This clonotype is medium-sized (0.01 to 0.1%). The rearrangement joins TRBV27 to TRBJ1-6; D gene ambiguous. Deletions cut 7 bases from V and 9 bases from J, with 19 bases between. CDR1 is MNHEY, CDR2 SMNVEV, per germline (reference sequence). CDR3 size: 15 residues. The CDR3: CASKVERATRSPLHF. Written as DNA, the CDR3 is TGTGCCAGCAAGGTGGAAAGAGCGACCCGTTCACCCCTCCACTTT.

With respect to this clonotype: The junction shows a germline mismatch at one end, possibly a read error. This chain connects TRBV6-1 to TRBJ2-3; the D call may be TRBD1 or TRBD2 (5 bases each). Germline V gene lookup returns CDR1 MNHNS and CDR2 SASEGT. The CDR3 runs to 14 residues. The CDR3 DNA reads TGTGCGGGCAGTGGGGGATGTGGCACAGATACCCAGTACTTT. The encoded protein is CAGSGGCGTDTQYF.

This clonotype showed up just once. A junction boundary mismatches the germline segment, possibly from a read error. The genes are TRBV6-1 and TRBJ2-3, with D unresolved. The CDR3 runs to 16 residues. In germline, CDR1 is MNHNS, CDR2 SASEGT. The CDR3 loop reads CASSRHTGGCTDAQFF. The CDR3, as DNA: TGTGCCAGCAGTCGCCACACGGGTGGGTGCACAGATGCGCAGTTTTTT.

This clonotype was detected many times. The rearrangement joins TRBV6-1 to TRBJ1-2; D is ambiguous. Between the trimmed V and J ends, which lost 8 bases and 4 bases, there was a span of 8 bases. Germline values: CDR1 MNHNS, CDR2 SASEGT. The CDR3 runs to 11 residues. DNA of the CDR3: TGTGCCAGCGCGTGGTCCTATGGCTACACCTTC. Encoded protein: CASAWSYGYTF.

This rearrangement joins TRBV7-6 to TRBJ2-1; D uncertain. The J call may not be correct, given that the DNA end is closer to TRBJ2-5. Germline CDR1 SGHVS, CDR2 FNYEAQ. CDR3 length: 12 residues. This CDR3 is CASSLGSETQYF. In nucleotides, the CDR3 is TGTGCCAGCAGCTTAGGTTCGGAGACCCAGTACTTC.

This clonotype occurred a few times. The chain has TRBV27 and TRBJ2-1; D may be TRBD2 (6 bases). V was cut by 6 bases and J by 1 base, with 19 bases left in between. The V gene's germline CDR1 is MNHEY and CDR2 SMNVEV (reference sequence). This CDR3 comprises 17 residues. The CDR3 DNA reads as TGTGCCAGCAGCCCCCCCTTCGGGACTGGGTCCTACAATGAGCAGTTCTTC. Translating it yields CASSPPFGTGSYNEQFF.

This clonotype showed up many times. This chain connects TRBV7-8 to TRBJ2-6, with a weak D call TRBD1 (6 bases). This CDR3 spans 15 amino acids. V was pared by 4 bases and J by 3 bases, with 10 bases between. The germline V gene has CDR1 SGHVS and CDR2 FQNEAQ. CDR3 nucleotide sequence: TGTGCCAGCAGCTCGCAGGGGCTTGGGGCCAACGTCCTGACTTTC. Its protein is CASSSQGLGANVLTF.

The chain couples TRBV7-2 to TRBJ1-3; 8 bases fit TRBD1. After removal of 5 bases from V and 4 bases from J, the junction contained 7 bases not matched to a gene. CDR1 is SGHTA, CDR2 FQGNSA, per germline. There are 15 residues in the CDR3. The CDR3 DNA reads TGTGCCAGCAGCGTAGACAGGGGACCAGGAAACACCATATATTTT. This gives the protein CASSVDRGPGNTIYF.

CDR3 DNA: TGCGCCAGCAGCCGAGGACCCTTTACCTACGAGCAGTACGTC. This codes for CASSRGPFTYEQYV. This sequence joins TRBV4-1 and TRBJ2-5; no clear D gene. The closer fit of TRBJ2-7 to the DNA end suggests the J call may be wrong. This CDR3 has 14 amino acids. CDR1 and CDR2 (germline): MGHRA, YSYEKL.

This sequence joins TRBV6-1 and TRBJ2-3, with D perhaps assigned TRBD1 or TRBD2 (5 bases each). This CDR3 is built from 15 residues. CDR1 is MNHNS and CDR2 is SASEGT in the germline V gene. V was shortened by 6 bases and J by 6 bases, with 19 bases between the two germline ends. CDR3 residues: CASRRDPARFDTQYF. CDR3 bases: TGTGCCAGCAGGAGGGACCCCGCCAGGTTTGATACGCAGTATTTT.